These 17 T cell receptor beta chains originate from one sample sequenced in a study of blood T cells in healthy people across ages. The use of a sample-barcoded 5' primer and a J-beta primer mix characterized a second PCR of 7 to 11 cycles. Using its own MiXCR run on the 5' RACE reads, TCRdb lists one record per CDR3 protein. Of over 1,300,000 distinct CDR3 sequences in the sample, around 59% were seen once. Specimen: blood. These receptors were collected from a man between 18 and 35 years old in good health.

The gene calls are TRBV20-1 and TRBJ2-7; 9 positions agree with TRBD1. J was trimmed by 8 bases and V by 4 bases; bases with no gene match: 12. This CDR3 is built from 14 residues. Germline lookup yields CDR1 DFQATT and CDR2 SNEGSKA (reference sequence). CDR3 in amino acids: CSAIEGTGMIKQYF. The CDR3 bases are TGCAGTGCTATCGAGGGGACAGGGATGATCAAGCAGTACTTC.

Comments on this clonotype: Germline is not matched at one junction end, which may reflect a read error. DNA of the CDR3: TGTGCCTGCAGCCAGCTAAACTACCAAGAGACCCAGTACTTC. It codes for CACSQLNYQETQYF. The V call is TRBV14, the J call TRBJ2-5, with D uncertain. Germline CDR1 and CDR2: SGHDN and FVKESK. The CDR3 totals 14 residues.

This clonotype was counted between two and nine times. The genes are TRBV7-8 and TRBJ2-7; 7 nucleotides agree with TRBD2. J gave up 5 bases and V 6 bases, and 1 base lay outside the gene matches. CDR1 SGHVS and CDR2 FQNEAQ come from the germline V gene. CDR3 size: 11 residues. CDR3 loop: CASRGLNEQYF. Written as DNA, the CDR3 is TGTGCCAGCAGGGGACTAAACGAGCAGTACTTC.

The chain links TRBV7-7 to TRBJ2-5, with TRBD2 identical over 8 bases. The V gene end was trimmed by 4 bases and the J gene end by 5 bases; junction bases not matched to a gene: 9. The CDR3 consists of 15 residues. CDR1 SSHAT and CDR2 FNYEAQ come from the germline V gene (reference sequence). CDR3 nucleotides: TGTGCCAGCAGCTCTGTAAAACTAGCGGCGGAGACCCAGTACTTC. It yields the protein CASSSVKLAAETQYF.

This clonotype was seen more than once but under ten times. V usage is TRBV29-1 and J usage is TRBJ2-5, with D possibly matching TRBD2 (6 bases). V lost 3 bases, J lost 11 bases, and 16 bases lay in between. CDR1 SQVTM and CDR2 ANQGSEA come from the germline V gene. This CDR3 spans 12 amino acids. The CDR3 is CSVEARLGGQYF. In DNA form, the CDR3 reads TGCAGCGTTGAGGCCCGACTAGGAGGGCAGTACTTC.

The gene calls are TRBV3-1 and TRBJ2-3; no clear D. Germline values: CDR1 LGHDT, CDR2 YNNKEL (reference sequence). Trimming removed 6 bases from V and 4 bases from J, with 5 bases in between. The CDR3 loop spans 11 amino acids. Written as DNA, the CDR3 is TGTGCCAGCAGGGTTTCAGATACGCAGTATTTT. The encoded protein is CASRVSDTQYF.

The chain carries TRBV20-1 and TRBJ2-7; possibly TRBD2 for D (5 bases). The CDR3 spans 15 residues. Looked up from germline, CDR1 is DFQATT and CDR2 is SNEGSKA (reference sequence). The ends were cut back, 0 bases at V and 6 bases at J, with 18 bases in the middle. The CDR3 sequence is CSARDFSRTASEQYF. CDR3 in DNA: TGCAGTGCTAGAGATTTTTCCAGGACTGCTAGCGAGCAGTACTTC.

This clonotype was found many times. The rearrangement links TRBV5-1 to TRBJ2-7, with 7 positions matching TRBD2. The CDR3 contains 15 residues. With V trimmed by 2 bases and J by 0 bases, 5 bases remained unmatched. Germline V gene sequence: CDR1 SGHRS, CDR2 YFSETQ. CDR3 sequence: CASSLTGGSSYEQYF. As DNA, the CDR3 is TGCGCCAGCAGCTTAACGGGGGGTTCCTCCTACGAGCAGTACTTC.

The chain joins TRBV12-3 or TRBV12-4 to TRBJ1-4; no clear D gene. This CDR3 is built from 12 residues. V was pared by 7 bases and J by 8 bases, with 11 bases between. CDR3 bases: TGTGCCAGCAATAACGGAGGGGAAAAACTGTTTTTT. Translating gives CASNNGGEKLFF.

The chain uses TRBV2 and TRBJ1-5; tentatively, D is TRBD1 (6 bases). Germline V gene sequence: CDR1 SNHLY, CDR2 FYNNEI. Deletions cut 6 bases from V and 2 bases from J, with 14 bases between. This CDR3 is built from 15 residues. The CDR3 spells CASSLQGYGNQPQHF. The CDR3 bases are TGTGCCAGCAGCCTACAGGGCTACGGCAATCAGCCCCAGCATTTT.

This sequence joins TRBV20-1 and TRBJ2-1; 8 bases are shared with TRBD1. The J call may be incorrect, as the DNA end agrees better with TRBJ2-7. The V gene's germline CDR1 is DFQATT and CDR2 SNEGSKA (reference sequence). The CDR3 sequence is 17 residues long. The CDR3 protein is CSARMDREFLSYNEQYF. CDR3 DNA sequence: TGCAGTGCTAGAATGGACAGGGAGTTCCTCTCCTACAATGAGCAGTACTTC.

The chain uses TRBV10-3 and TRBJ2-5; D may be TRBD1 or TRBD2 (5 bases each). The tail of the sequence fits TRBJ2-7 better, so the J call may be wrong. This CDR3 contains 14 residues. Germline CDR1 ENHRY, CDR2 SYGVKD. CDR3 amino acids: CAIREGTASYEQYF. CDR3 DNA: TGTGCCATCAGGGAAGGGACGGCCTCCTACGAGCAGTACTTC.

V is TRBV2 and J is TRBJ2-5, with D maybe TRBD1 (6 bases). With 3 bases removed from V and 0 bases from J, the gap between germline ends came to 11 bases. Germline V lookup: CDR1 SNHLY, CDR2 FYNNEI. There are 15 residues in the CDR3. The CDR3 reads CASSDPGANQETQYF. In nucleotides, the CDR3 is TGTGCCAGCAGTGACCCAGGGGCAAACCAAGAGACCCAGTACTTC.

CDR3: CASSQDPGYSQYF. The CDR3 DNA follows: TGCGCCAGCAGCCAAGATCCCGGGTATTCGCAGTATTTT. V and J are TRBV4-1 and TRBJ2-3; D remains ambiguous. With 0 bases removed from V and 10 bases from J, the gap between germline ends came to 11 bases. CDR1 is MGHRA and CDR2 is YSYEKL in the germline V gene. CDR3 size: 13 residues.

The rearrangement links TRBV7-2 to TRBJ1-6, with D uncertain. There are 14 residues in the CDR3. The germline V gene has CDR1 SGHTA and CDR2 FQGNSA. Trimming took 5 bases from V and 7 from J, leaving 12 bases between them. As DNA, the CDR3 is TGTGCCAGCAGCGCCCCGGGCCTCAATTCACCCCTCCACTTT. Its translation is CASSAPGLNSPLHF.

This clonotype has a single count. The CDR3 DNA is TGTGCCAGCTCAACAAGGACAGTTACTGGGGCCAACGTCCTGACTTTC. Its protein is CASSTRTVTGANVLTF. The chain links TRBV18 to TRBJ2-6; D might be TRBD1 (6 bases). Trimming left V 5 bases short and J 2 bases short, with 13 bases between. The CDR3 has 16 amino acids. Germline V lookup: CDR1 KGHSH, CDR2 LQKENI.

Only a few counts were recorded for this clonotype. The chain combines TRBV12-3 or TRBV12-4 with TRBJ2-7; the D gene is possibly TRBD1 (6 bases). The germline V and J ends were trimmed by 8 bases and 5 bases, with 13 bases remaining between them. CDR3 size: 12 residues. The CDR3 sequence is CASRKTGNEQYF. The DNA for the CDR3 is TGTGCCAGCCGAAAAACAGGGAACGAGCAGTACTTC.